One and the same sample provided the 9 T cell receptor beta chains below, sequenced in a study of a mutant IDH1 vaccine in newly diagnosed glioma. Time point meaning: week 5, during vaccination. Every single dose of the vaccine, 300 ug of mutant IDH1 20-mer peptide, came with topical imiquimod. Generated by immunoSEQ multiplex PCR, the TCRdb table keeps only in-frame clones and is missing some. The sample includes tens of thousands of clones, approximately 85% of them seen just once. For these receptors, no antigen is known. The sample was PBMCs, taken from a glioma patient whose treatment included an IDH1 peptide vaccine. Receptors originate from a man between 35 and 55 years old with glioma.

The V and J genes are TRBV7-2 and TRBJ2-5, with 9 bases lining up with TRBD2. Unmatched junction bases numbered 5, after V lost 5 bases and J lost 1 base. CDR3 length: 15 amino acids. In germline, CDR1 is SGHTA, CDR2 FQGNSA. The CDR3 nucleotides are TGTGCCAGCAGCCGCCAGACTAGCGGCCAAGAGACCCAGTACTTC. This sequence encodes CASSRQTSGQETQYF.

The rearrangement uses TRBV5-4 and TRBJ2-3; TRBD2 agrees at 11 bases. V trimming: 4 bases; J trimming: 1 base; junction bases outside the gene matches: 5. CDR1 and CDR2 from the germline V gene are SGHNT and YYREEE (reference sequence). The CDR3 spans 16 residues. CDR3 DNA: TGTGCCAGCAGCCGCGGACTAGCGGGTCGCACAGATACGCAGTATTTT. Amino acid sequence: CASSRGLAGRTDTQYF. Full variable domain (rest looked up from reference TRBV5-4 and TRBJ2-3): ETGVTQSPTHLIKTRGQQVTLRCSSQSGHNTVSWYQQALGQGPQFIFQYYREEENGRGNFPPRFSGLQFPNYSSELNVNALELDDSALYLCASSRGLAGRTDTQYFGPGTRLTVL.

The chain couples TRBV7-8 to TRBJ2-6, with a possible D match to TRBD2 (6 bases). Germline CDR1 SGHVS, CDR2 FQNEAQ. V dropped 7 bases and J dropped 3 bases, with 13 bases sitting between them. This CDR3 is 15 amino acids long. The CDR3 nucleotides are TGTGCCAGCACCTACGGCGGGATTGGGGCCAACGTCCTGACTTTC. It encodes CASTYGGIGANVLTF.

The chain carries TRBV7-9 and TRBJ2-7, with D perhaps matching TRBD2 (5 bases). The CDR3 totals 15 residues. Per the germline V gene, CDR1 is SEHNR and CDR2 is FQNEAQ (reference sequence). V gave up 5 bases and J gave up 5 bases, with 19 bases separating them. CDR3 in DNA: TGTGCCAGCAGCCCCCCGGGATCTGGAGTCCACGAGCAGTACTTC. Amino acids: CASSPPGSGVHEQYF.

The chain is built from TRBV7-9 and TRBJ2-1; maybe TRBD1 (5 bases). The CDR3 length is 13 residues. Trimming stripped 1 base from V and 6 bases from J, with 7 bases between. In germline, CDR1 is SEHNR, CDR2 FQNEAQ (reference sequence). In DNA, the CDR3 is TGTGCCAGCAGCTTAGGCAGGGTCAATGAGCAGTTCTTC. Its protein is CASSLGRVNEQFF.

The chain has TRBV4-1 and TRBJ2-3; D is undetermined. The CDR3 sequence is 14 residues long. V lost 6 bases and J 0 bases, leaving 10 bases between the germline ends. Germline values: CDR1 MGHRA, CDR2 YSYEKL. The CDR3 loop is CASSLGPSTDTQYF. CDR3 sequence (DNA): TGCGCCAGCAGTCTAGGGCCTAGCACAGATACGCAGTATTTT.

V and J are TRBV6-4 and TRBJ2-2; D call uncertain. CDR1 and CDR2 (germline): MRHNA, SNTAGT. Trimming pared 3 bases from V and 6 bases from J, leaving 11 bases between. The length of the CDR3 is 14 residues. The CDR3 reads CASSEAYEAGELFF. The CDR3 nucleotides are TGTGCCAGCAGTGAAGCCTATGAGGCCGGGGAGCTGTTTTTT.

This clone was observed a handful of times. The chain carries TRBV14 and TRBJ2-7, with 8 nucleotides matching TRBD1. CDR3 length equals 15 residues. Germline-derived CDR1 and CDR2 are SGHDN and FVKESK. V was pared by 4 bases and J by 5 bases, with 10 bases of the junction left unmatched. Here the CDR3 DNA reads TGTGCCAGCAGCCGAATGGACAGGGCGCGCGACGAGCAGTACTTC. It specifies CASSRMDRARDEQYF.

J is TRBJ1-2 and V is TRBV20-1; D is uncertain. The CDR3 has 10 residues. The germline gives CDR1 DFQATT, CDR2 SNEGSKA (reference sequence). Trimming stripped 6 bases from V and 5 bases from J, with 7 bases between. CDR3 in amino acids: CSAFEYGYTF. For the CDR3, the DNA is TGCAGTGCCTTCGAGTATGGCTACACCTTC.